One sample yielded the 9 T cell receptor beta chains listed below, sequenced in a study of shared clonotypes between healthy human individuals. The data were produced by immunoSEQ multiplex PCR, yet TCRdb's version contains in-frame clones alone and is incomplete. Altogether about 680,000 clones are present, 92% being singletons, with the ten largest covering more than 20%. Naive-designated CD8 cells lacked CD45RO, were positively enriched for CCR7, and omitted terminally differentiated effector memory CD45RA+ cells. Sample: naive CD8+ T cells sorted from blood. The receptors stem from a young man in good health.

J is TRBJ2-2 and V is TRBV27; TRBD1 is a possible D gene (5 bases). The V end lost 5 bases, the J end lost 6 bases, and 10 bases lay between the germline ends. Looked up from germline, CDR1 is MNHEY and CDR2 is SMNVEV (reference sequence). This CDR3 contains 13 residues. For the CDR3, the DNA is TGTGCCAGCAGTCCGGACATTGCCGGGGAGCTGTTTTTT. It encodes CASSPDIAGELFF.

The chain employs TRBV5-1 and TRBJ2-6, with D possibly matching TRBD2 (5 bases). Germline CDR1 SGHRS, CDR2 YFSETQ. V was shortened by 5 bases and J by 0 bases, with 15 bases between the two germline ends. This CDR3 region has 17 residues. The CDR3 DNA sequence: TGCGCCAGCAGGGACTCCCCCCCCCTCTCTGGGGCCAACGTCCTGACTTTC. Residues: CASRDSPPLSGANVLTF.

This chain connects TRBV7-6 to TRBJ2-5, with TRBD1 matching over 8 bases. Germline V gene sequence: CDR1 SGHVS, CDR2 FNYEAQ. The CDR3 is 14 amino acids. V lost 5 bases, J lost 2 bases, and 4 bases stayed unmatched. DNA of the CDR3: TGTGCCAGCAGCCAATGGGACAGGCAAGAGACCCAGTACTTC. Its translation is CASSQWDRQETQYF.

The chain uses TRBV7-9 and TRBJ2-1, with 9 bases fitting TRBD1. The V and J ends lost 5 bases and 7 bases, in that order; junction bases with no gene match: 9. The CDR3 totals 15 residues. The germline gives CDR1 SEHNR, CDR2 FQNEAQ (reference sequence). The CDR3 region is CASSPRDRVPNEQFF. CDR3 sequence (DNA): TGTGCCAGCAGCCCGCGGGACAGGGTACCTAATGAGCAGTTCTTC.

Turning to this clone: This same CDR3 is encoded by further DNA sequences in the sample. The chain couples TRBV7-9 to TRBJ2-1, with D maybe TRBD2 (7 bases). Deletions cut 9 bases from V and 1 base from J, with 13 bases between. Germline V lookup: CDR1 SEHNR, CDR2 FQNEAQ (reference sequence). The CDR3 covers 14 residues. CDR3 protein: CASRGGLSYNEQFF. The DNA for the CDR3 is TGTGCCAGTAGGGGGGGACTATCCTACAATGAGCAGTTCTTC.

The J gene is TRBJ2-2, the V gene TRBV7-6, with 11 bases identical to TRBD1. V was clipped by 4 bases and J by 6 bases; unmatched bases: 10. The germline CDR1 and CDR2 sequences are SGHVS and FNYEAQ. The CDR3 totals 17 residues. The CDR3 loop reads CASSYTTGTGGSGELFF. In nucleotides, the CDR3 is TGTGCCAGCAGCTATACGACCGGGACAGGGGGTTCCGGGGAGCTGTTTTTT.

The chain has TRBV5-6 and TRBJ2-1; D gene unclear. Germline CDR1 is SGHDT and CDR2 is YYEEEE. Trimming shortened V by 0 bases and J by 12 bases, and 10 bases separated the two germline ends. The CDR3 length is 12 residues. In nucleotides, the CDR3 is TGTGCCAGCAGCTTGGTCTTGGAAGGGCAGTTCTTC. Amino acid sequence: CASSLVLEGQFF.

The chain uses TRBV7-6 and TRBJ1-1; 10 bases fit TRBD1. The CDR3 has 14 residues. The germline V gene has CDR1 SGHVS and CDR2 FNYEAQ. V lost 1 base and J lost 7; bases outside the gene matches: 3. The chain's CDR3 is CASSLGQGADEAFF. The CDR3 DNA reads as TGTGCCAGCAGCTTAGGACAGGGGGCTGATGAAGCTTTCTTT.

The V gene is TRBV2, the J gene TRBJ2-1; D is unresolved. Deletions cut 10 bases from V and 5 bases from J, with 15 bases between. The CDR3 covers 13 residues. Germline V gene lookup returns CDR1 SNHLY and CDR2 FYNNEI. The DNA of the CDR3 is TGTGCCACCGAGCAGGCGTTAAACAATGAGCAGTTCTTC. It is translated as CATEQALNNEQFF.